The 11 T cell receptor beta chains listed next were all sequenced from one sample in a study of blood T cell repertoires in COVID-19. Clones were sequenced by immunoSEQ multiplex PCR, and TCRdb holds only the in-frame ones, with some missing. The sample has about 59,000 clones, roughly 90% seen once. Input material: peripheral blood. These receptors all stem from a man older than 75 with acute or convalescent COVID-19.

This clone was seen a single time. The chain couples TRBV2 to TRBJ1-1; D gene ambiguous. The CDR3 length is 14 residues. With 5 bases removed from V and 2 bases from J, the gap between germline ends came to 12 bases. Germline values: CDR1 SNHLY, CDR2 FYNNEI. In nucleotides, the CDR3 is TGTGCCAGCAGTTTCACTCAAAGAAACACTGAAGCTTTCTTT. Translation gives CASSFTQRNTEAFF.

This chain links TRBV5-1 with TRBJ2-1; maybe TRBD1 (5 bases). Germline V gene data show CDR1 as SGHRS and CDR2 as YFSETQ. Trimming pared 0 bases from V and 2 bases from J, leaving 9 bases between. The CDR3 is made up of 15 amino acids. CDR3 in DNA: TGCGCCAGCAGCTTGGAGCAGGGCCCCTACAATGAGCAGTTCTTC. This sequence encodes CASSLEQGPYNEQFF.

The chain uses TRBV10-3 and TRBJ1-1; D remains unclear. In germline, CDR1 is ENHRY, CDR2 SYGVKD. This CDR3 spans 11 amino acids. Between the trimmed V and J ends, which lost 6 bases and 1 base, there was a span of 3 bases. CDR3 region: CAISGNTEAFF. For the CDR3, the DNA is TGTGCCATCAGCGGGAACACTGAAGCTTTCTTT.

The chain employs TRBV11-2 and TRBJ2-7; 8 bases match TRBD2. With V trimmed by 5 bases and J by 11 bases, 17 bases remained unmatched. Per germline, CDR1 SGHAT and CDR2 FQNNGV. CDR3 size: 15 residues. The CDR3 DNA follows: TGTGCCAGCAGCCAATCACCGGGGGGGGCCGCACAAGAGTACTTC. Its translation: CASSQSPGGAAQEYF.

The chain joins TRBV11-2 to TRBJ1-5; 8 bases are a match to TRBD1. CDR3 length: 15 residues. V lost 6 bases and J lost 1; bases outside the gene matches: 5. Germline V lookup: CDR1 SGHAT, CDR2 FQNNGV. The CDR3 region has the DNA TGTGCCAGCAGTCTTGGGGACAGGAGCAATCAGCCCCAGCATTTT. Protein: CASSLGDRSNQPQHF.

This rearrangement joins TRBV10-3 to TRBJ1-2; D call uncertain. Trimming left V 4 bases short and J 5 bases short, with 14 bases between. Per germline, CDR1 ENHRY and CDR2 SYGVKD. The CDR3 totals 14 residues. The CDR3 DNA follows: TGTGCCATCAGTGGCCAGGTACGGACTTATGGCTACACCTTC. Encoded protein: CAISGQVRTYGYTF.

V and J are TRBV3-1 (or the pseudogene TRBV3-2) and TRBJ2-5; TRBD2 matches at 11 bases. This CDR3 has 17 residues. The V gene's germline CDR1 is LGHDT and CDR2 YNNKEL (reference sequence). V lost 3 bases, J lost 0 bases, and 6 bases stayed unmatched. CDR3 region: CASSHRLAGTYQETQYF. CDR3 sequence (DNA): TGTGCCAGCAGCCACAGACTAGCGGGGACCTACCAAGAGACCCAGTACTTC.

Here the CDR3 DNA reads TGTGCCAGCAGCCCGATGAGTGCGGAGACCCAGTACTTC. Its translation: CASSPMSAETQYF. This chain joins TRBV12-3 or TRBV12-4 and TRBJ2-5; D call uncertain. The CDR3 totals 13 residues. Trimming took off 6 bases at V and 5 bases at J, with 13 bases between the two ends.

For the CDR3, the DNA is TGTGCCAGTAGTATCCCCCCGATATGGGGCGACTATGGCTACACCTTC. It yields the protein CASSIPPIWGDYGYTF. This chain links TRBV19 with TRBJ1-2; D might be TRBD1 (5 bases). The CDR3 extends over 16 amino acids. Trimming pared 3 bases from V and 3 bases from J, leaving 17 bases between. Per the germline V gene, CDR1 is LNHDA and CDR2 is SQIVND (reference sequence).

The genes are TRBV9 and TRBJ2-7; 11 bases are a match to TRBD1. Germline CDR1 SGDLS, CDR2 YYNGEE. This CDR3 is 21 amino acids long. After removal of 4 bases from V and 0 bases from J, the junction contained 21 bases not matched to a gene. Here the CDR3 reads CASSPTTRPGQGVLSSYEQYF. In DNA, the CDR3 is TGTGCCAGCAGCCCCACGACCAGGCCGGGACAGGGGGTCTTAAGCTCCTACGAGCAGTACTTC.

CDR3 amino acids: CASSNLGGGNQPQHF. Written as DNA, the CDR3 is TGCGCCAGCAGCAACCTGGGGGGGGGCAATCAGCCCCAGCATTTT. The chain joins TRBV4-1 to TRBJ1-5; D might be TRBD1 (5 bases). The CDR3 is 15 amino acids. Germline CDR1 and CDR2: MGHRA and YSYEKL. V dropped 5 bases and J dropped 2 bases, with 13 bases sitting between them.